The clone carrying this T cell receptor (beta chain) was recorded once. The assay was immunoSEQ multiplex PCR, and TCRdb's table has in-frame clones only and misses some. The sample holds tens of thousands of clones, roughly 92% seen once. This sample stems from a study of T cell changes during pregnancy in multiple sclerosis. The receptor's source is a female donor in good health, enrolled as a control in a pregnancy study. The source material was peripheral blood, sampled after pregnancy.

The CDR3 DNA reads TGTGCCAGCAGCTCTCCTCAGGGGAGGGTCTACGAGCAGTACTTC. Protein sequence: CASSSPQGRVYEQYF. V is TRBV6-5 and J is TRBJ2-7, with D maybe TRBD2 (7 bases). The V gene lost 6 bases and the J gene lost 3 bases, with 18 bases spanning the gap. Germline CDR1 MNHEY, CDR2 SVGAGI. CDR3 length: 15 residues.